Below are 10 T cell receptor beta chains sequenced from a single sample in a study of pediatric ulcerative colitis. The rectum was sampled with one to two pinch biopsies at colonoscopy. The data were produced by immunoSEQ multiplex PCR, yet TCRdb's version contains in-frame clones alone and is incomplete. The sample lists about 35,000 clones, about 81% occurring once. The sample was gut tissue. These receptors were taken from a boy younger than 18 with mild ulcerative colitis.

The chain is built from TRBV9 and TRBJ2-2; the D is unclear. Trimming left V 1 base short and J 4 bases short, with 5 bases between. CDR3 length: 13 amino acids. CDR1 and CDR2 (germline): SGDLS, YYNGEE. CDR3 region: CASSVHGTGELFF. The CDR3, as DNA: TGTGCCAGCAGCGTACACGGCACCGGGGAGCTGTTTTTT.

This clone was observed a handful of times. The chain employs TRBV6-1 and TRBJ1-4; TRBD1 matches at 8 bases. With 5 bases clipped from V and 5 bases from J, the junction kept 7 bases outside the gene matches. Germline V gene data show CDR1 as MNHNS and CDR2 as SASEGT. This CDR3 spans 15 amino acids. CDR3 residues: CASSPGGHGNEKLFF. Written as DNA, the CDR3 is TGTGCCAGCAGTCCAGGGGGCCATGGGAATGAAAAACTGTTTTTT.

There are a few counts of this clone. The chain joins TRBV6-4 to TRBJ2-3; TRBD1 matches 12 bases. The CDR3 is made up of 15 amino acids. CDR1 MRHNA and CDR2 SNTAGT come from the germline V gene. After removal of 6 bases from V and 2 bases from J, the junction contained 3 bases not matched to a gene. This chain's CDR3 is CASRGDRGPTDTQYF. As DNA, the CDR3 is TGTGCCAGCAGAGGGGACAGGGGGCCCACAGATACGCAGTATTTT.

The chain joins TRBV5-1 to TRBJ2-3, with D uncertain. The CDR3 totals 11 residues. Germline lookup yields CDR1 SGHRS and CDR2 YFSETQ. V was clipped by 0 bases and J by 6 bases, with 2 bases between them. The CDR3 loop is CASSLGDTQYF. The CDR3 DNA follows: TGCGCCAGCAGCTTGGGGGATACGCAGTATTTT. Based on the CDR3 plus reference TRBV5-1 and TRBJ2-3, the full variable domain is KAGVTQTPRYLIKTRGQQVTLSCSPISGHRSVSWYQQTPGQGLQFLFEYFSETQRNKGNFPGRFSGRQFSNSRSEMNVSTLELGDSALYLCASSLGDTQYFGPGTRLTVL.

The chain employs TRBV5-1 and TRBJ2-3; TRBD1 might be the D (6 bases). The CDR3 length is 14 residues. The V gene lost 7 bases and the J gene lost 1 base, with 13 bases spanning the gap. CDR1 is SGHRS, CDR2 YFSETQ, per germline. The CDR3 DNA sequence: TGCGCCAGCTCCGGGCCAGGGGGCACAGATACGCAGTATTTT. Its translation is CASSGPGGTDTQYF.

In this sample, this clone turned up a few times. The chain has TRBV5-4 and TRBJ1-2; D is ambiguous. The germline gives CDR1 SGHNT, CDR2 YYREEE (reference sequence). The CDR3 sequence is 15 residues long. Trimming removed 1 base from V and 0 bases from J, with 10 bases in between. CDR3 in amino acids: CASSLLHNTNYGYTF. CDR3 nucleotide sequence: TGTGCCAGCAGCTTGCTGCATAATACTAACTATGGCTACACCTTC. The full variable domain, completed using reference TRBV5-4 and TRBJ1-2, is ETGVTQSPTHLIKTRGQQVTLRCSSQSGHNTVSWYQQALGQGPQFIFQYYREEENGRGNFPPRFSGLQFPNYSSELNVNALELDDSALYLCASSLLHNTNYGYTFGSGTRLTVV.

The CDR3 protein is CASTTHFASGANVLTF. CDR3 nucleotide sequence: TGTGCCAGCACCACCCACTTTGCCTCTGGGGCCAACGTCCTGACTTTC. The V and J genes are TRBV2 and TRBJ2-6; D is undetermined. The V end was cut by 7 bases, the J end by 0 bases, with 13 bases between. Germline V CDR1 and CDR2: SNHLY, FYNNEI. This CDR3 spans 16 amino acids.

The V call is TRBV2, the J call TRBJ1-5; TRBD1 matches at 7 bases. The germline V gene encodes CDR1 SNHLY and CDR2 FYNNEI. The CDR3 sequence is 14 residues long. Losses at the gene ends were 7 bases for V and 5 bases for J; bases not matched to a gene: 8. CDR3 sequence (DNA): TGTGCCAGCAAAGACAGGGTGGGCCATCAGCCCCAGCATTTT. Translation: CASKDRVGHQPQHF.

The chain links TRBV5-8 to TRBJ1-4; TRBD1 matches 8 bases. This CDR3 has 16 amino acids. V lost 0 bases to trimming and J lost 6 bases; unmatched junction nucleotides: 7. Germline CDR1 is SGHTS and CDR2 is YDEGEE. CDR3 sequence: CASSLAGPGGYEKLFF. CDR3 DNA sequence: TGTGCCAGCAGCTTGGCCGGGCCAGGGGGCTATGAAAAACTGTTTTTT. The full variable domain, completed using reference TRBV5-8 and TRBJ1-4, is EAGVTQSPTHLIKTRGQQATLRCSPISGHTSVYWYQQALGLGLQFLLWYDEGEERNRGNFPPRFSGRQFPNYSSELNVNALELEDSALYLCASSLAGPGGYEKLFFGSGTQLSVL.

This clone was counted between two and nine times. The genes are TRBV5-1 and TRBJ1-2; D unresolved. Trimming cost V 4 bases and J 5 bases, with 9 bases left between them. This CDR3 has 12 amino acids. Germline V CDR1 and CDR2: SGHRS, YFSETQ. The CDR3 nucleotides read TGCGCCAGCAGCGGAGAGGGTTATGGCTACACCTTC. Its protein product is CASSGEGYGYTF.